Listed here is a single T cell receptor (beta chain). Here immunoSEQ multiplex PCR was the method, and the copy in TCRdb shows in-frame clones only, minus some. The sample records tens of thousands of clones, around 83% being singletons. The data originate from a study of early stage breast cancer tumors. In germline, CDR1 is SGHRS, CDR2 YFSETQ. This CDR3 is 15 amino acids long. The ends were cut back, 0 bases at V and 6 bases at J, with 13 bases in the middle. This clonotype originated in a person in their fifties or sixties with breast cancer. The V and J genes are TRBV5-1 and TRBJ2-1; D perhaps matches TRBD1 (8 bases). The sequencing input was blood. For the CDR3, the DNA is TGCGCCAGCAGCTTGGACAGGGGGGGTGTCAATGAGCAGTTCTTC. Translated: CASSLDRGGVNEQFF.